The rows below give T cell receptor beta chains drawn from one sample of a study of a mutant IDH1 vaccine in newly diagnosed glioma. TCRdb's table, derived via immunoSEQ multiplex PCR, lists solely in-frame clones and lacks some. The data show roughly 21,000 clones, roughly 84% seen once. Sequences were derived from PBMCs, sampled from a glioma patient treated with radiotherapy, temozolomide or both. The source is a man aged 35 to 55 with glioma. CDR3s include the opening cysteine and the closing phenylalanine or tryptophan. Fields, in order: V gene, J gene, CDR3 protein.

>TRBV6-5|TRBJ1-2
CASSRAGGANYGYTF
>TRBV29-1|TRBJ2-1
CSVEGSITEQFF
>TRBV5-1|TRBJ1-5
CASSLGQGRYQPQHF
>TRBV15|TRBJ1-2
CATSRGSNYGYTF
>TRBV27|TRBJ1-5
CASWGGNQPQHF
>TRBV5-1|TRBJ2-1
CASSSLTGGRNNEQFF
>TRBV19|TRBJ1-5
CASSMTGVNSNQPQHF
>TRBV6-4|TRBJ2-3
CASSHIAGSADTQYF
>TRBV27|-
CASSLSLAELPYEQYF
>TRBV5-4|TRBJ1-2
CASSLRTAYNYGYTF
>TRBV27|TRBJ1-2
CASSGGGRGYTF
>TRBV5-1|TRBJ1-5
CASSQGQGDQPQHF
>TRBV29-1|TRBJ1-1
CSVDPEGNAFF
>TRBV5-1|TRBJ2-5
CASSRINRGNSQETQYF
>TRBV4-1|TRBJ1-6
CASSQDKGSAPLHF
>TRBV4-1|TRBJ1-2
CASSQAGTFYGYTF
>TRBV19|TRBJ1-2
CASSMSGMGYTF
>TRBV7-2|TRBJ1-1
CASSLQGSKTEAFF
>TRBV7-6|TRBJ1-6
CASSLSETGNSPLHF
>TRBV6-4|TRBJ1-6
CASSEGQGYSPLHF
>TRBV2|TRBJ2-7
CASTEHYEQYF
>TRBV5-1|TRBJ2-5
CASKMGYLQETQYF
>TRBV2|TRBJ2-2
CASGSSGRNGELFF
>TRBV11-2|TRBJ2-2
CASSSKHGSVTGELFF
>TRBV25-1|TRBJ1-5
CASSESRASNQPQHF
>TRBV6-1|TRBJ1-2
CASSEAMELGYGYTF
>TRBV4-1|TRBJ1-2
CASSQDPTIYGYTF
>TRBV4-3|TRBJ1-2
CASSQGGDGYTF
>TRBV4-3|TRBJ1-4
CASSQDWGNEKLFF
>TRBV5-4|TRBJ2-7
CASSLDTIYEQYF
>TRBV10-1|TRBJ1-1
CASSESLGRAEAFF
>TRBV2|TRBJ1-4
CASSGPGGTEEKLFF
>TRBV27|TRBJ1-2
CASSGRVDGYTF
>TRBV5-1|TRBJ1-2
CASTPDGGAYGYTF
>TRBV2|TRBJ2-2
CAARGRQGFENTGELFF
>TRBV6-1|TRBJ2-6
CASSATAGSGANVLTF
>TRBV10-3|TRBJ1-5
CAISESNAPQNQPQHF
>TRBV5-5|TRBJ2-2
CASSFGPWDARGTGELFF
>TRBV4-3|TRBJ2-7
CASSQAQGGSYEQYF